This T cell receptor beta chain derives from a study of blood T cell repertoires in COVID-19. The authors' processing: Reference gene primer amplification gave estimated nucleated cell counts. Sequencing was performed with immunoSEQ multiplex PCR; in TCRdb, only in-frame clones are kept and a portion is missing. Clonal size and the V and J genes are those of that table, whereas D and trimming came from the DNA. The data contain roughly 100,000 clones, 87% of them seen just once; the ten biggest clones take up around 3.1%. Germline assignment: CDR1 SGHNT and CDR2 YYREEE (reference sequence). The CDR3 runs to 16 residues. With V trimmed by 4 bases and J by 4 bases, 7 bases remained unmatched.

The TCR was taken from a man aged 45-65 years in a cohort sampled during active COVID-19. Sequencing used peripheral blood. This chain connects TRBV5-4 to TRBJ2-4, with 11 bases that match TRBD1. The CDR3 DNA reads TGTGCCAGCAGCCTGGGACAGGGGGATACTAAAAACATTCAGTACTTC. As protein: CASSLGQGDTKNIQYF. Full variable domain (remainder filled in from reference TRBV5-4 and TRBJ2-4): ETGVTQSPTHLIKTRGQQVTLRCSSQSGHNTVSWYQQALGQGPQFIFQYYREEENGRGNFPPRFSGLQFPNYSSELNVNALELDDSALYLCASSLGQGDTKNIQYFGAGTRLSVL.